One TCR beta chain is described in this entry. A read error may account for a junction end that differs from germline. TCRdb passed the 5' RACE reads through MiXCR, listing each CDR3 protein once. This table holds under 60,000 distinct CDR3 sequences, around 26% found once. The length of the CDR3 is 15 residues. Germline loops: CDR1 DFQATT, CDR2 SNEGSKA (reference sequence). The gene calls are TRBV20-1 and TRBJ1-5; possible D gene TRBD1, 6 bases. The clonotype comes from a female donor with breast cancer. The sequenced sample was naive CD4+ T cells sorted from blood. The subset is: naive CD4+ T cells, CD4+CD45RA+CD25-. Here the CDR3 reads CSASDRRKSIQPHHF. The CDR3 DNA follows: TGCAGTGCTAGCGACAGGCGTAAGTCAATTCAGCCCCATCATTTT.